The T cell receptor (beta chain) under discussion was sequenced for a study of CD8+ T cells in alopecia areata. Study-level results: Scalp sample sequencing also detects resident alphabeta T cells of normal skin. Clonality in lesional scalp, especially alopecia totalis/universalis, exceeded that of normal scalp. TCR sharing across patients was less clear than in mice, possibly HLA-related.

As regards this clone: Its specificity is not known.

CDR3 size: 15 residues. V was trimmed by 4 bases and J by 9 bases, leaving 19 bases between them. Germline CDR1 and CDR2: MGHDK and SYGVNS. Following RNA extraction, reverse transcription yielded cDNA that acted as the sequencing template. Repertoires were generated with immunoSEQ multiplex PCR, while TCRdb's copy carries only in-frame clones and drops some. Among over 150,000 clones listed, around 50% were seen once. A FACSAria was used to sort CD4+ and CD8+ T cells. These cells came from PBMCs. The source of this sequence is a human donor in good health. The chain links TRBV25-1 to TRBJ2-1; D is possibly TRBD1 (6 bases). Material for sequencing was CD8+ T cells sorted from blood. CDR3 sequence reads: CASSGAGQFLSEQFF. For the CDR3, the DNA is TGTGCCAGCAGTGGGGCCGGACAGTTTCTCAGTGAGCAGTTCTTC.